A selection of T cell receptor beta chains follows, all from one sample in a study of post-analysis software for immune sequencing data. TCRdb reprocessed the PCR reads via MiXCR and lists one record per CDR3 protein. The sample shows roughly 870,000 distinct CDR3 sequences, approximately 50% of them seen only once. Sequences were obtained from blood. Every receptor here comes from a girl between 10 and 17 years old with multiple sclerosis. Both conserved end residues are part of each CDR3. D genes are given only for firm matches. Clone size, where shown, is once, few, many, or a class for clones that have expanded.

v_call,d_call,clone_size,j_call,cdr3_aa,cdr3_nt
TRBV20-1,NA,NA,TRBJ2-7,CSARWELGSYEQYF,TGCAGTGCTAGATGGGAGTTGGGTTCCTACGAGCAGTACTTC
TRBV12-5,TRBD2,NA,TRBJ2-1,CASGLPRGSGGPANSEQFF,TGTGCTAGTGGTTTGCCCCGGGGTAGCGGGGGGCCTGCGAACAGTGAGCAGTTCTTC
TRBV12-3/TRBV12-4,NA,once,TRBJ2-7,CASSLRGAEQYF,TGTGCCAGCAGTTTACGAGGGGCCGAGCAGTACTTC
TRBV5-1,NA,NA,TRBJ1-4,CASSLGATKEKLFF,TGCGCCAGCAGCTTGGGGGCCACGAAGGAAAAACTGTTTTTT
TRBV9,NA,NA,TRBJ1-1,CASSVEDIRTTEAFF,TGTGCCAGCAGCGTAGAGGACATCCGAACCACTGAAGCTTTCTTT
TRBV4-1,TRBD2,once,TRBJ2-1,CASSQELAGGRGEQFF,TGCGCCAGCAGCCAAGAACTAGCGGGGGGGCGTGGTGAGCAGTTCTTC
TRBV29-1,NA,NA,TRBJ2-1,CSVEPATTGGGEQFF,TGCAGCGTTGAACCAGCGACAACGGGCGGAGGTGAGCAGTTCTTC
TRBV7-8,TRBD1,few,TRBJ1-1,CASTPRAWTGRATEAFF,TGTGCCAGCACCCCTAGAGCCTGGACAGGGCGTGCCACTGAAGCTTTCTTT
TRBV11-2,NA,NA,TRBJ2-7,CASSLGLRVRGRRNEQYF,TGTGCCAGCAGCTTGGGCCTCCGTGTCAGGGGTAGGCGAAACGAGCAGTACTTC
TRBV29-1,TRBD2,NA,TRBJ2-5,CSVEGGLAGVETQYF,TGCAGCGTTGAAGGAGGCCTAGCGGGAGTGGAGACCCAGTACTTC
TRBV20-1,TRBD2,few,TRBJ2-5,CSASPGLAGLQETQYF,TGCAGTGCTAGTCCGGGACTAGCGGGACTACAAGAGACCCAGTACTTC
TRBV4-1,NA,few,TRBJ2-7,CASSQDLRNEQYF,TGCGCCAGCAGCCAAGATCTAAGAAACGAGCAGTACTTC
TRBV7-3,NA,NA,TRBJ2-1,CASSTDGPAPYNEQFF,TGTGCCAGCAGCACAGATGGACCAGCCCCCTACAATGAGCAGTTCTTC
TRBV3-1,NA,NA,TRBJ1-1,CASSQDPAGAAFF,TGTGCCAGCAGCCAAGATCCTGCAGGGGCAGCTTTCTTT
TRBV12-3/TRBV12-4,NA,NA,TRBJ1-5,CASSLKVPGVSNQPQHF,TGTGCCAGCAGTTTAAAGGTCCCCGGGGTAAGCAATCAGCCCCAGCATTTT
TRBV10-3,TRBD2,few,TRBJ2-7,CAIGGLAGDEQYF,TGTGCCATCGGGGGACTAGCGGGAGACGAGCAGTACTTC
TRBV27,TRBD2,NA,TRBJ2-1,CASSSSGGREFF,TGTGCCAGCAGCTCTAGCGGGGGTAGGGAGTTCTTC
TRBV7-2,NA,few,TRBJ1-2,CASSLAISGYTF,TGTGCCAGCAGCTTAGCGATCTCTGGCTACACCTTC
TRBV7-8,NA,few,TRBJ2-7,CASARVGPYEQYF,TGTGCCAGCGCCCGGGTGGGTCCCTACGAGCAGTACTTC
TRBV5-1,NA,NA,TRBJ1-2,CASSLESGMVYGYTF,TGCGCCAGCAGCTTGGAGTCAGGGATGGTGTATGGCTACACCTTC
TRBV28,TRBD1,NA,TRBJ2-7,CASSWTGGKEQYF,TGTGCCAGCAGTTGGACAGGGGGGAAGGAGCAGTACTTC
TRBV7-9,NA,few,TRBJ2-5,CASSPWGSETQYF,TGTGCCAGCAGCCCTTGGGGTAGTGAGACCCAGTACTTC
TRBV7-9,TRBD2,NA,TRBJ2-3,CASGTSGSTDTQYF,TGTGCCAGCGGGACTAGCGGGAGCACAGATACGCAGTATTTT
TRBV5-1,TRBD2,few,TRBJ2-4,CASSPGTSVVIQYF,TGCGCCAGCAGCCCCGGGACTAGCGTCGTCATTCAGTACTTC
TRBV9,TRBD1,few,TRBJ1-1,CASSVGQGGTEAFF,TGTGCCAGCAGCGTCGGACAGGGAGGGACTGAAGCTTTCTTT
TRBV9,NA,NA,TRBJ2-7,CASSVGAGDSYEQYF,TGTGCCAGCAGCGTAGGCGCAGGAGACTCCTACGAGCAGTACTTC
TRBV5-1,NA,NA,TRBJ2-6,CASSLGQSSGANVLTF,TGTGCCAGCAGCTTAGGACAAAGCTCTGGGGCCAACGTCCTGACTTTC
TRBV12-3/TRBV12-4,NA,few,TRBJ1-5,CASSPPTRQGQPQHF,TGTGCCAGCAGTCCCCCAACGAGGCAAGGTCAGCCCCAGCATTTT
TRBV5-1,NA,NA,TRBJ2-7,CASSLDGQDSTYEQYF,TGCGCCAGCAGCTTGGACGGGCAGGATTCCACCTACGAGCAGTACTTC
TRBV6-5,NA,NA,TRBJ1-1,CASSFRGVSGAFF,TGTGCCAGCAGTTTTCGGGGCGTTTCAGGAGCTTTCTTT
TRBV27,TRBD1,NA,TRBJ1-2,CASSTRQGRVYGYTF,TGTGCCAGCAGTACCAGACAGGGGAGAGTCTATGGCTACACCTTC
TRBV6-5,NA,few,TRBJ2-3,CASSYSGHPTSTDTQYF,TGTGCCAGCAGTTACTCTGGACACCCAACTAGCACAGATACGCAGTATTTT
TRBV4-1,NA,few,TRBJ2-7,CASSQETSQFYEQYF,TGCGCCAGCAGCCAAGAGACCAGCCAGTTCTACGAGCAGTACTTC
TRBV20-1,TRBD2,NA,TRBJ2-5,CSASGGTSALIEQYF,TGCAGTGCTAGTGGAGGGACTAGCGCCCTCATTGAGCAGTACTTC
TRBV2,NA,NA,TRBJ2-3,CASSEMVAGFTDTQYF,TGTGCCAGCAGTGAAATGGTTGCGGGGTTTACAGATACGCAGTATTTT
TRBV27,TRBD1,NA,TRBJ1-2,CASSHKPPGQDIYGYTF,TGTGCCAGCAGCCACAAACCACCGGGACAGGATATCTATGGCTACACCTTC
TRBV12-5,NA,few,TRBJ2-5,CASGFGTIQETQYF,TGTGCTAGTGGTTTTGGGACCATCCAAGAGACCCAGTACTTC
TRBV7-9,TRBD2,NA,TRBJ2-1,CASSLGGGLASNVRNEQFF,TGTGCCAGCAGCTTAGGGGGGGGACTAGCGTCGAACGTCCGCAATGAGCAGTTCTTC
TRBV18,NA,NA,TRBJ2-1,CASSSNRASSDNEQFF,TGTGCCAGCTCAAGTAACAGGGCATCTTCCGACAATGAGCAGTTCTTC
TRBV7-9,NA,NA,TRBJ2-7,CASSPNTGSYEQYF,TGTGCCAGCAGCCCTAATACAGGGTCCTACGAGCAGTACTTC
TRBV20-1,TRBD2,NA,TRBJ2-1,CSARGTSGANEQFF,TGCAGTGCTAGAGGGACTAGCGGGGCGAATGAGCAGTTCTTC
TRBV5-1,NA,few,TRBJ2-3,CASSLAWGVDTQYF,TGCGCCAGCAGCTTGGCATGGGGCGTAGATACGCAGTATTTT
TRBV9,NA,few,TRBJ2-1,CASSPGTASYNEQFF,TGTGCCAGCAGCCCCGGGACGGCATCCTACAATGAGCAGTTCTTC
TRBV27,NA,NA,TRBJ1-5,CASSFADSNQPQHF,TGTGCCAGCAGTTTCGCCGATAGCAATCAGCCCCAGCATTTT
TRBV7-3,NA,few,TRBJ2-1,CASSLTRRNEQFF,TGTGCCAGCAGCTTAACGAGACGGAATGAGCAGTTCTTC
TRBV7-3,TRBD1,NA,TRBJ2-3,CASKQGAKDTQYF,TGTGCCAGCAAGCAGGGGGCGAAAGATACGCAGTATTTT
TRBV5-1,NA,few,TRBJ2-7,CASSLASFSYEQYF,TGCGCCAGCAGCTTGGCCTCTTTCAGCTACGAGCAGTACTTC
TRBV3-1,TRBD1,NA,TRBJ2-7,CASSLYPTGAYEQYF,TGTGCCAGCAGCCTCTACCCCACAGGGGCCTACGAGCAGTACTTC
TRBV3-1,TRBD2,NA,TRBJ2-7,CASSRTSSGGPYEQYF,TGTGCCAGCAGCCGAACTTCTAGCGGGGGACCCTACGAGCAGTACTTC
TRBV5-1,NA,NA,TRBJ2-7,CASSQTGSEQYF,TGCGCCAGCAGCCAAACAGGGAGCGAGCAGTACTTC
TRBV12-3/TRBV12-4,NA,NA,TRBJ2-5,CASSPLGAPETQYF,TGTGCCAGCAGTCCCCTCGGGGCGCCGGAGACCCAGTACTTC
TRBV4-1,NA,NA,TRBJ1-1,CASSQEDRLNTEAFF,TGCGCCAGCAGCCAGGAGGACAGATTGAACACTGAAGCTTTCTTT
TRBV10-3,NA,NA,TRBJ2-7,CAISEGSRADMYEQYF,TGTGCCATCAGTGAGGGCTCGCGGGCGGATATGTACGAGCAGTACTTC
TRBV5-1,NA,NA,TRBJ1-2,CASSLVVSNNYGYTF,TGCGCCAGCAGCTTGGTGGTCAGCAATAACTATGGCTACACCTTC